This T cell receptor beta chain derives from a study of CD8 T cells in Susac syndrome. TEMRA cells were FACS-enriched, unlike CD8+ and CD4+ T cells, which were negatively isolated. Roughly 0.45 to 1 ug RNA was reverse transcribed with random hexamers. TCRdb fed the immunoSEQ multiplex PCR reads into MiXCR, producing one record per CDR3 protein. The sample has fewer than 300,000 distinct CDR3 sequences, around 84% seen once. CDR1 SGHNT and CDR2 YYREEE come from the germline V gene (reference sequence). The CDR3 length is 12 residues. V was pared by 0 bases and J by 7 bases, with 8 bases between. V usage is TRBV5-4 and J usage is TRBJ2-7; maybe TRBD2 (5 bases). The source of this sequence is a human donor with multiple sclerosis. Sample: CD8+ T cells from PBMCs. For the CDR3, the DNA is TGTGCCAGCAGCTTGGGGCTAGCTGAGCAGTACTTC. This sequence encodes CASSLGLAEQYF.